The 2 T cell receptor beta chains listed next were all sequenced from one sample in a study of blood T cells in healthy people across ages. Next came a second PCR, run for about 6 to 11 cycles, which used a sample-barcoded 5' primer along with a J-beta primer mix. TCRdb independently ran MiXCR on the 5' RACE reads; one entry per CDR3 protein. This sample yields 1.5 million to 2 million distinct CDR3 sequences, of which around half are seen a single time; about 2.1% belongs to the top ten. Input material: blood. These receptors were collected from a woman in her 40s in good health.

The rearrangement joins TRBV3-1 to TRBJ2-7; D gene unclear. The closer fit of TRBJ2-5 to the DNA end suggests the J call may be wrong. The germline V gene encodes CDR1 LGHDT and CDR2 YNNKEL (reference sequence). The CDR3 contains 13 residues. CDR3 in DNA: TGTGCCAGCAGCCATGTAGACCGAGAGACCCAGTACTTC. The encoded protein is CASSHVDRETQYF.

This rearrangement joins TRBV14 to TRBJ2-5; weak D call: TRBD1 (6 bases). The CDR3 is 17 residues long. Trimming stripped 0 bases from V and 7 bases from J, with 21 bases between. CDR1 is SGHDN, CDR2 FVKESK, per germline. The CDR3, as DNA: TGTGCCAGCAGCCAAGAAATGGGGGCCCGGCCTCAGGGGACCCAGTACTTC. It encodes CASSQEMGARPQGTQYF.